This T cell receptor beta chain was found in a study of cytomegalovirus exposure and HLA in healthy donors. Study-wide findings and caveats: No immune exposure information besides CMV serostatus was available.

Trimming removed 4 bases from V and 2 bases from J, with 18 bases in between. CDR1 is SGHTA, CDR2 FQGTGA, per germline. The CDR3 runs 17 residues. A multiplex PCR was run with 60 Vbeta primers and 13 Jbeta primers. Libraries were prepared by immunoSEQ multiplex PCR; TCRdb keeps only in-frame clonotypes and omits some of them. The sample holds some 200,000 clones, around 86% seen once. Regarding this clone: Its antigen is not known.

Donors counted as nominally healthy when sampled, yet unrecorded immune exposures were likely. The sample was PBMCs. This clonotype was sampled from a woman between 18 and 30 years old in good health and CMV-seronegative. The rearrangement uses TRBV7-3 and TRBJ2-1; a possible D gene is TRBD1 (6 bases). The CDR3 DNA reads TGTGCCAGCAGCTCGCAACAGGGTGGAGGACCCTACAATGAGCAGTTCTTC. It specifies CASSSQQGGGPYNEQFF. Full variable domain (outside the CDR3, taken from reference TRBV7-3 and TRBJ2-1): GAGVSQTPSNKVTEKGKYVELRCDPISGHTALYWYRQSLGQGPEFLIYFQGTGAADDSGLPNDRFFAVRPEGSVSTLKIQRTERGDSAVYLCASSSQQGGGPYNEQFFGPGTRLTVL.